These 27 T cell receptor beta chains were sequenced from one sample in a study of blood T cell repertoires in COVID-19. Only in-frame clones appear in the TCRdb table, and some are missing; sequencing was by immunoSEQ multiplex PCR. This table has some 350,000 clones, about 87% appearing once. Sequenced sample: PBMCs or T cells enriched from blood (not recorded which). Receptor source: a woman aged 25 to 39 who had recovered from COVID-19.

The rearrangement uses TRBV6-2 or TRBV6-3 and TRBJ2-7; 7 nucleotides line up with TRBD1. CDR1 MNHEY and CDR2 SVGEGT come from the germline V gene. The CDR3 has 14 residues. V lost 7 bases to trimming and J lost 0 bases; unmatched junction nucleotides: 6. CDR3 nucleotide sequence: TGTGCCAGCACCCCCTGGGACAGCTCCTACGAGCAGTACTTC. This translates into CASTPWDSSYEQYF.

This clone was seen a single time. The chain links TRBV6-5 to TRBJ1-6, with D hard to call. The CDR3 contains 14 residues. Germline loops: CDR1 MNHEY, CDR2 SVGAGI. V was cut by 11 bases and J by 4 bases, with 15 bases left in between. The CDR3 coding sequence is TGTGCCGGCTCAAGGAGCCCTTATAATTCACCCCTCCACTTT. Translated, it gives CAGSRSPYNSPLHF.

The rearrangement links TRBV10-3 to TRBJ1-1; 9 bases line up with TRBD1. Germline CDR1 is ENHRY and CDR2 is SYGVKD. The V gene end was trimmed by 6 bases and the J gene end by 6 bases; junction bases not matched to a gene: 17. CDR3 length: 17 amino acids. The CDR3 loop is CAIREERPGQGGAEAFF. In nucleotides, the CDR3 is TGTGCCATCAGAGAAGAGAGGCCGGGACAGGGCGGGGCTGAAGCTTTCTTT.

This chain joins TRBV19 and TRBJ2-2, with a tentative D call TRBD2 (6 bases). The V end was cut by 3 bases, the J end by 6 bases, with 11 bases between. The CDR3 spans 14 residues. The germline CDR1 and CDR2 sequences are LNHDA and SQIVND (reference sequence). The CDR3 nucleotides read TGTGCCAGTAGTATCGGAGGGTACTCCGGGGAGCTGTTTTTT. Amino acid sequence: CASSIGGYSGELFF.

The rearrangement links TRBV2 to TRBJ1-5; 8 nucleotides line up with TRBD1. Germline CDR1 SNHLY, CDR2 FYNNEI. Losses at the gene ends were 4 bases for V and 7 bases for J; bases not matched to a gene: 6. CDR3 length: 14 amino acids. The CDR3: CASSVGQGDQPQHF. In DNA, the CDR3 is TGTGCCAGCAGTGTTGGACAGGGTGACCAGCCCCAGCATTTT.

The table lists this clone with a count of one. The chain carries TRBV7-2 and TRBJ1-2; D remains ambiguous. Germline V CDR1 and CDR2: SGHTA, FQGNSA. The CDR3 runs 12 residues. Trimming removed 5 bases from V and 4 bases from J, with 8 bases in between. The DNA for the CDR3 is TGTGCCAGCAGCCCAGGAGGCTATGGCTACACCTTC. This sequence encodes CASSPGGYGYTF. The full variable domain, in which reference TRBV7-2 and TRBJ1-2 provide the parts outside the CDR3, is GAGVSQSPSNKVTEKGKDVELRCDPISGHTALYWYRQSLGQGLEFLIYFQGNSAPDKSGLPSDRFSAERTGGSVSTLTIQRTQQEDSAVYLCASSPGGYGYTFGSGTRLTVV.

The J gene is TRBJ1-2, the V gene TRBV5-1; tentatively, D is TRBD1 (6 bases). Trimming left V 3 bases short and J 2 bases short, with 20 bases between. The V gene's germline CDR1 is SGHRS and CDR2 YFSETQ. This CDR3 has 17 residues. The CDR3 reads CASSSGQNIGGNYGYTF. The CDR3 DNA reads TGCGCCAGCAGCTCCGGACAGAACATAGGGGGAAACTATGGCTACACCTTC.

The chain joins TRBV19 to TRBJ1-4; a possible D gene is TRBD1 (5 bases). Trimming stripped 9 bases from V and 5 bases from J, with 19 bases between. The CDR3 runs 15 residues. The germline V gene has CDR1 LNHDA and CDR2 SQIVND (reference sequence). Here the CDR3 reads CASSRQGKGNEKLFF. The CDR3 nucleotides are TGTGCCAGCTCTCGGCAAGGGAAGGGGAATGAAAAACTGTTTTTT.

This clone was counted a few times. The V call is TRBV5-1, the J call TRBJ1-1; no definite D call. V was trimmed by 5 bases and J by 0 bases, leaving 11 bases between them. Per the germline V gene, CDR1 is SGHRS and CDR2 is YFSETQ. The CDR3 loop spans 14 amino acids. The CDR3 nucleotides are TGCGCCAGCAGTTACGACGGGATGAACACTGAAGCTTTCTTT. Protein sequence: CASSYDGMNTEAFF.

This clone is a singleton in its sample. The CDR3 region has the DNA TGTGCCAGCAGACACAGAAAGGCAGGGGGCGGCCCCTATAATTCACCCCTCCACTTT. As protein: CASRHRKAGGGPYNSPLHF. The chain has TRBV27 and TRBJ1-6; 8 nucleotides align to TRBD1. Germline trimming cut 6 bases from V and 2 bases from J; bases unmatched to any gene: 15. Germline CDR1 and CDR2: MNHEY and SMNVEV (reference sequence). This CDR3 has 19 residues.

The V call is TRBV14, the J call TRBJ1-1; TRBD1 is a possible D gene (6 bases). The V gene lost 1 base and the J gene lost 2 bases, with 11 bases spanning the gap. Germline V gene sequence: CDR1 SGHDN, CDR2 FVKESK. The CDR3 totals 15 residues. CDR3 protein: CASSQATGINTEAFF. The CDR3 coding sequence is TGTGCCAGCAGCCAAGCTACAGGGATCAACACTGAAGCTTTCTTT.

This chain uses TRBV4-3 with TRBJ2-5; 9 bases align to TRBD1. The CDR3 sequence is 15 residues long. Germline lookup yields CDR1 LGHNA and CDR2 YSLEER. Trimming took 0 bases from V and 2 from J; bases not matched to a gene: 1. CDR3 DNA sequence: TGCGCCAGCAGCCAAGAAGACAGGGGGCAAGAGACCCAGTACTTC. Protein product: CASSQEDRGQETQYF.

The V gene is TRBV6-5, the J gene TRBJ2-7; weak D call: TRBD2 (7 bases). Trimming removed 0 bases from V and 7 bases from J, with 13 bases in between. Per germline, CDR1 MNHEY and CDR2 SVGAGI. The CDR3 length is 14 residues. The CDR3, as DNA: TGTGCCAGCAGTTACTCTCGGGGGGCAGGGGAGCAGTACTTC. It specifies CASSYSRGAGEQYF.

In this sample, this clone turned up a few times. The chain is built from TRBV19 and TRBJ1-3, with TRBD1 identical over 10 bases. V shed 3 bases, J shed 2 bases, and the junction held 10 bases outside the gene matches. The CDR3 is made up of 18 amino acids. Germline values: CDR1 LNHDA, CDR2 SQIVND (reference sequence). CDR3 sequence: CASSINMGQGTAGNTIYF. The CDR3 nucleotides read TGTGCCAGTAGTATTAATATGGGACAGGGGACTGCTGGAAACACCATATATTTT.

The V call is TRBV27, the J call TRBJ2-2; 10 bases are a match to TRBD1. V shed 5 bases, J shed 4 bases, and the junction held 13 bases outside the gene matches. This CDR3 region has 18 residues. Germline V CDR1 and CDR2: MNHEY, SMNVEV (reference sequence). The CDR3: CASSILGQGLRGTGELFF. In DNA, the CDR3 is TGTGCCAGCAGTATACTGGGACAGGGGTTGCGGGGCACCGGGGAGCTGTTTTTT.

The chain couples TRBV4-3 to TRBJ2-7, with D possibly matching TRBD2 (5 bases). The V gene lost 0 bases and the J gene lost 4 bases, with 16 bases spanning the gap. This CDR3 is built from 16 residues. CDR1 is LGHNA, CDR2 YSLEER, per germline. The chain's CDR3 is CASSQESSSPGYEQYF. The CDR3 DNA sequence: TGCGCCAGCAGCCAAGAGAGTTCCTCTCCGGGGTACGAGCAGTACTTC.

The DNA of the CDR3 is TGTGCCAGCAGCGCCGCGGGGACAGGTCCCACTGAAGCTTTCTTT. Translated: CASSAAGTGPTEAFF. V usage is TRBV7-6 and J usage is TRBJ1-1; 8 nucleotides agree with TRBD1. This CDR3 has 15 amino acids. CDR1 and CDR2 (germline): SGHVS, FNYEAQ. Germline trimming cut 5 bases from V and 4 bases from J; bases unmatched to any gene: 9.

This sequence joins TRBV7-3 and TRBJ1-6, with 9 bases lining up with TRBD1. J lost 7 bases, V lost 5 bases, and 6 bases had no gene match. The CDR3 has 15 residues. Germline V lookup: CDR1 SGHTA, CDR2 FQGTGA. CDR3 sequence: CASSLGTGLNSPLHF. The DNA of the CDR3 is TGTGCCAGCAGCCTGGGGACAGGGCTAAATTCACCCCTCCACTTT.

The rearrangement uses TRBV6-5 and TRBJ1-4; 8 bases align to TRBD1. The trim removed 5 bases at V and 3 bases at J, leaving 5 bases unmatched. From germline, CDR1 is MNHEY and CDR2 SVGAGI. This CDR3 is built from 15 residues. Here the CDR3 reads CASSPGQGPNEKLFF. CDR3 DNA: TGTGCCAGCAGTCCCGGACAGGGCCCTAATGAAAAACTGTTTTTT.

This chain joins TRBV4-3 and TRBJ2-1, with D perhaps TRBD1 (6 bases). V was clipped by 0 bases and J by 1 base, with 16 bases between them. Germline CDR1 LGHNA, CDR2 YSLEER. There are 18 residues in the CDR3. In DNA, the CDR3 is TGCGCCAGCAGCCAAGATCTTGCAGGGGAATGGTCCTACAATGAGCAGTTCTTC. Translation: CASSQDLAGEWSYNEQFF.

The chain has TRBV28 and TRBJ1-4, with 10 positions matching TRBD1. Germline V gene sequence: CDR1 MDHEN, CDR2 SYDVKM. After removal of 6 bases from V and 2 bases from J, the junction contained 6 bases not matched to a gene. This CDR3 contains 16 residues. In DNA form, the CDR3 reads TGTGCCAGCAGACCCGACAGGGGGCGGACTAATGAAAAACTGTTTTTT. Translating gives CASRPDRGRTNEKLFF.

This clone was recorded at least ten times. This chain links TRBV28 with TRBJ1-3, with D possibly TRBD1 on 5 matching bases. The CDR3 has 15 residues. The ends were cut back, 1 base at V and 4 bases at J, with 11 bases in the middle. The germline CDR1 and CDR2 sequences are MDHEN and SYDVKM. The chain's CDR3 is CASSLLGEGGNTIYF. Written as DNA, the CDR3 is TGTGCCAGCAGTTTATTAGGGGAGGGCGGAAACACCATATATTTT. Based on the CDR3 plus reference TRBV28 and TRBJ1-3, the full variable domain is DVKVTQSSRYLVKRTGEKVFLECVQDMDHENMFWYRQDPGLGLRLIYFSYDVKMKEKGDIPEGYSVSREKKERFSLILESASTNQTSMYLCASSLLGEGGNTIYFGEGSWLTVV.

This clone has only one observation. V and J are TRBV9 and TRBJ1-1; D remains unclear. V was trimmed by 5 bases and J by 3 bases, leaving 11 bases between them. Germline V gene sequence: CDR1 SGDLS, CDR2 YYNGEE. The CDR3 runs 13 residues. CDR3 in DNA: TGTGCCAGCAGGGAGGACGGGTACACTGAAGCTTTCTTT. Its translation: CASREDGYTEAFF.

The gene calls are TRBV4-2 and TRBJ1-5, with a weak D call TRBD1 (5 bases). CDR1 is LGHNA and CDR2 is YNFKEQ in the germline V gene. The CDR3 runs 15 residues. V lost 0 bases and J 4 bases, leaving 10 bases between the germline ends. This CDR3 reads CASSQERQSNQPQHF. The DNA for the CDR3 is TGTGCCAGCAGCCAAGAGAGACAGTCAAATCAGCCCCAGCATTTT.

The chain has TRBV5-1 and TRBJ2-3; TRBD1 aligns across 10 bases. Germline V CDR1 and CDR2: SGHRS, YFSETQ. V was clipped by 0 bases and J by 5 bases; unmatched bases: 3. This CDR3 comprises 15 residues. Written as DNA, the CDR3 is TGCGCCAGCAGCTTGGGACAGGGGGCCGTAGATACGCAGTATTTT. It encodes CASSLGQGAVDTQYF.

This CDR3 is CASSSQKETQYF. The CDR3 bases are TGTGCCAGCAGCTCCCAGAAAGAGACCCAGTACTTC. This rearrangement joins TRBV5-4 to TRBJ2-5; no reliable D call. There are 12 residues in the CDR3. Germline lookup yields CDR1 SGHNT and CDR2 YYREEE (reference sequence). V lost 3 bases and J lost 3, with 6 bases in between.

The rearrangement uses TRBV6-2 or TRBV6-3 and TRBJ2-1; D gene unclear. This CDR3 spans 11 amino acids. Trimming left V 5 bases short and J 6 bases short, with 5 bases between. Germline CDR1 reads MNHEY; CDR2 reads SVGEGT. Here the CDR3 DNA reads TGTGCCAGCAGTAATATCAATGAGCAGTTCTTC. Its protein product is CASSNINEQFF.